The TCR beta chain described here comes from a study of beta chain features in type 1 diabetes. Regarding the study as a whole: Insertions were fewer and deletions more numerous at VDJ junctions in type 1 diabetes patients. Sequencing from cDNA could over-represent high-TCR-expressing cells. All four CD4+ subsets of Type 1 diabetes patients contained TCRB CDR3s that were moderately but significantly shorter.

The CDR3 runs to 15 residues. V dropped 2 bases and J dropped 0 bases, with 10 bases sitting between them. Germline assignment: CDR1 MNHNS and CDR2 SASEGT. Per donor, one heparinised blood draw averaged approximately 120 mL. The study reverse transcribed the entire isolated RNA, so it sequenced expressed TCRB transcripts. The data were produced by immunoSEQ multiplex PCR, yet TCRdb's version contains in-frame clones alone and is incomplete. The table lists 200,000 to 300,000 clones, 9.5% to 13% of them singletons. This clone was observed a handful of times. Its antigen is currently unknown. The J gene is TRBJ1-1, the V gene TRBV6-1; tentative D call: TRBD1 (5 bases). The origin of this receptor is a man aged 25-40 years with type 1 diabetes. Input material: naive CD4+ T cells from blood. CDR3 nucleotides: TGTGCCAGCAGTGAACAGGGCTACATGAACACTGAAGCTTTCTTT. Translated, it gives CASSEQGYMNTEAFF.